This TCR beta chain was observed in a study of shared clonotypes between healthy human individuals. CDR3 size: 15 residues. With V trimmed by 4 bases and J by 4 bases, 6 bases remained unmatched. Germline loops: CDR1 WSHSY, CDR2 SAAADI. Findings and caveats of the study: Sharing across four donors was seen in 5% to 5.5% of naive CD4 clonotypes.

Sorted-subset replicate PCR reactions were performed with 200 ng DNA, corresponding to roughly 30,000 T cell genomes. Assay used: immunoSEQ multiplex PCR; TCRdb lists only in-frame clones, some missing. The repertoire holds around 1 million clones, with 76% as singletons. About this clone itself: Its antigen is not identified.

This chain links TRBV10-2 with TRBJ1-1; 10 bases match TRBD1. The source is a man younger than 35 in good health. Sequencing input: memory CD4+ T cells sorted from blood. Documented subset: CD45RA-negative fraction. In nucleotides, the CDR3 is TGCGCCAGCAGTGCTGACAGGGGGCTGGGCACTGAAGCTTTCTTT. Its translation: CASSADRGLGTEAFF.